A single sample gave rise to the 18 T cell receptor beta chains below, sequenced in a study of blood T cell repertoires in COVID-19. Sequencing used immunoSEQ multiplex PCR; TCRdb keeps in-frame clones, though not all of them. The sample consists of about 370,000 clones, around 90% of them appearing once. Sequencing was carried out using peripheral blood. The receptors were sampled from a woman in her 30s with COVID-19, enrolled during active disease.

CDR3 sequence (DNA): TGTGCCAGCAACTCTGGGACAGGGACGAACACTGAAGCTTTCTTT. This translates into CASNSGTGTNTEAFF. The V gene is TRBV27, the J gene TRBJ1-1; 9 nucleotides match TRBD1. Trimming removed 7 bases from V and 1 base from J; junction bases left unmatched: 7. Germline loops: CDR1 MNHEY, CDR2 SMNVEV (reference sequence). This CDR3 comprises 15 residues.

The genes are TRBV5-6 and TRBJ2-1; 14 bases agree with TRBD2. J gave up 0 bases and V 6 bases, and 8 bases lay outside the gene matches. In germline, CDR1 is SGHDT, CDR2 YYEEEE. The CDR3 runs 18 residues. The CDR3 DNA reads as TGTGCCAGCACCATGGGACTAGCGGGGGACAGCTCCTACAATGAGCAGTTCTTC. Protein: CASTMGLAGDSSYNEQFF. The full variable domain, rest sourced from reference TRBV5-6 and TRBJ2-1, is DAGVTQSPTHLIKTRGQQVTLRCSPKSGHDTVSWYQQALGQGPQFIFQYYEEEERQRGNFPDRFSGHQFPNYSSELNVNALLLGDSALYLCASTMGLAGDSSYNEQFFGPGTRLTVL.

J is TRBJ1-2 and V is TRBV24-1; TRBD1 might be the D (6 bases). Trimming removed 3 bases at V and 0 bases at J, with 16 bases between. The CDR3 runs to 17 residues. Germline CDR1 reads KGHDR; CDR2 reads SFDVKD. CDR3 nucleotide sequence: TGTGCCACCAGTGATCCCGGAGCGGGGGGGCCTAACTATGGCTACACCTTC. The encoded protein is CATSDPGAGGPNYGYTF.

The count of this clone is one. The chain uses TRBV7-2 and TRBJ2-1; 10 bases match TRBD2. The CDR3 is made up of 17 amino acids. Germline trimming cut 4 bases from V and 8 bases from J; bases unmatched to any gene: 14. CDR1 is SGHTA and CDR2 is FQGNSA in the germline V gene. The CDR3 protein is CASSSLQGSGGAHEQFF. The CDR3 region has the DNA TGTGCCAGCAGCTCCCTGCAGGGAAGCGGGGGGGCCCATGAGCAGTTCTTC.

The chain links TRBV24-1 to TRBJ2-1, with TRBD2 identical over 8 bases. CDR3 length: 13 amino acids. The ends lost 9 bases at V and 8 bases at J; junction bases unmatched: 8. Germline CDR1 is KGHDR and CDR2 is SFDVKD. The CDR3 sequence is CATGTRDTHEQFF. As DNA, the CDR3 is TGTGCCACCGGGACTAGAGATACCCATGAGCAGTTCTTC.

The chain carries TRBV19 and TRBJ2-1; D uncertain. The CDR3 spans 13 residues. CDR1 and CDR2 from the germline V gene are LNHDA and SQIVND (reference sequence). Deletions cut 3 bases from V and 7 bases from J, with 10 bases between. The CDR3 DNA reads TGTGCCAGTAGTATCCGAAACTCTAATGAGCAGTTCTTC. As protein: CASSIRNSNEQFF.

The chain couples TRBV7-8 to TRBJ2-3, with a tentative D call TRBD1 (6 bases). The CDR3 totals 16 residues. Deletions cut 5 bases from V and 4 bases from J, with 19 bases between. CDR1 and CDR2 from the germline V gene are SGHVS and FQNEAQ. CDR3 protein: CASSPSGGQYSDTQYF. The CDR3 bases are TGTGCCAGCAGCCCATCCGGAGGACAGTATTCAGATACGCAGTATTTT. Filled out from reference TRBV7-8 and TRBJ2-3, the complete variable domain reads GAGVSQSPRYKVAKRGQDVALRCDPISGHVSLFWYQQALGQGPEFLTYFQNEAQLDKSGLPSDRFFAERPEGSVSTLKIQRTQQEDSAVYLCASSPSGGQYSDTQYFGPGTRLTVL.

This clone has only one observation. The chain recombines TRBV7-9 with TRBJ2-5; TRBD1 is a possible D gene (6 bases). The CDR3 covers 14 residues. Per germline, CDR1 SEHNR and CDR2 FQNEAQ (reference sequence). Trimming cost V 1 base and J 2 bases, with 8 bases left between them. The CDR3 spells CASSLGGGQETQYF. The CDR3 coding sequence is TGTGCCAGCAGCTTAGGAGGGGGACAAGAGACCCAGTACTTC.

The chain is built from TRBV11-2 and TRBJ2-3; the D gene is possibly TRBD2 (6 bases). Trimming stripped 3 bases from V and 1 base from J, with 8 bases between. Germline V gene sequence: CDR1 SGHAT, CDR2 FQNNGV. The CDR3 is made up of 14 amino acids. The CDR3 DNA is TGTGCCAGCAGCTTCGGCGGGGGCACAGATACGCAGTATTTT. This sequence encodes CASSFGGGTDTQYF.

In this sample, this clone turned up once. The CDR3 DNA follows: TGCGCCAGCAGTGAGTCGTCCCCAGGGCAGAATTCACCCCTCCACTTT. Residues: CASSESSPGQNSPLHF. The chain uses TRBV10-1 and TRBJ1-6; a weak D match, TRBD1 (5 bases). The CDR3 length is 16 residues. V gave up 0 bases and J gave up 7 bases, with 13 bases separating them. CDR1 is WNHNN and CDR2 is SYGVQD in the germline V gene (reference sequence).

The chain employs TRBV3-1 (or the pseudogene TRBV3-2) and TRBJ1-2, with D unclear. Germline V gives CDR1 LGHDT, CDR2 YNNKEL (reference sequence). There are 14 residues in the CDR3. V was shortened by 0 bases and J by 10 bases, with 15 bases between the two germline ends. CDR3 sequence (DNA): TGTGCCAGCAGCCAAGATGTTGCGGTGGCCTCCTACACCTTC. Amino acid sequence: CASSQDVAVASYTF.

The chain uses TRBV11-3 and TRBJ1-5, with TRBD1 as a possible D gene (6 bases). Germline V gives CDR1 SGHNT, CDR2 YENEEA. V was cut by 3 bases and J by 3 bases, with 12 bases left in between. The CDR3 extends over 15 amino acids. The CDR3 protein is CASSLGAGNNQPQHF. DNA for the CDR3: TGTGCCAGCAGCTTGGGGGCAGGGAACAATCAGCCCCAGCATTTT.

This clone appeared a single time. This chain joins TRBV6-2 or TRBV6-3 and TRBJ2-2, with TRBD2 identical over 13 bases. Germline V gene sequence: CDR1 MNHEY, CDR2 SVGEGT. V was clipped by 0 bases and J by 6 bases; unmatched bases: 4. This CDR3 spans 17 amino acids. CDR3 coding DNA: TGTGCCAGCAGTTACTCCTTCACTAGCGGGGGGGCCGGGGAGCTGTTTTTT. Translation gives CASSYSFTSGGAGELFF.

DNA of the CDR3: TGTGCCACCAGTCCGCCGCCGGGACAGATATACAATGAGCAGTTCTTC. Encoded protein: CATSPPPGQIYNEQFF. The chain combines TRBV24-1 with TRBJ2-1, with 7 positions matching TRBD1. The V segment lost 6 bases and the J segment 4 bases; nucleotides outside the gene matches: 11. CDR1 and CDR2 (germline): KGHDR, SFDVKD. The CDR3 spans 16 residues.

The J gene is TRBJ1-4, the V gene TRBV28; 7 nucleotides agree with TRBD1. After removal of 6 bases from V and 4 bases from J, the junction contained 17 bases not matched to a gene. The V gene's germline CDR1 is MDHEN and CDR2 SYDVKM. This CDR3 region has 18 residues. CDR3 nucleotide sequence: TGTGCCAGCAGAACAATGGGTTTTTGGGGACAGTATAATGAAAAACTGTTTTTT. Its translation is CASRTMGFWGQYNEKLFF.

The CDR3 DNA reads as TGTGCCAGCAGCTTCGACCGGGGACTAGCGGGGGGTTTGGGTGAGCAGTTCTTC. Amino acid sequence: CASSFDRGLAGGLGEQFF. The rearrangement uses TRBV5-4 and TRBJ2-1; 15 bases align to TRBD2. The CDR3 length is 18 residues. V gave up 2 bases and J gave up 9 bases; unmatched junction bases: 12. Germline V CDR1 and CDR2: SGHNT, YYREEE (reference sequence).

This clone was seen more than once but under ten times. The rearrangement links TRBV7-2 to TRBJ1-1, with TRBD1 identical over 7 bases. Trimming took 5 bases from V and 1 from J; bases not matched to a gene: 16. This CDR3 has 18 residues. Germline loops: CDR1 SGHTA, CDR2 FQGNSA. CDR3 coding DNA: TGTGCCAGCAGCCTCCAGGGGGTGGGAATAGGGCCGAACACTGAAGCTTTCTTT. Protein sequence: CASSLQGVGIGPNTEAFF.

Written as DNA, the CDR3 is TGTGCCATCAGTGAAGGAGTTCAAACCACCCCGTACAATGAGCAGTTCTTC. Translated: CAISEGVQTTPYNEQFF. This rearrangement joins TRBV10-3 to TRBJ2-1; D remains unclear. CDR3 length equals 17 residues. V was trimmed by 3 bases and J by 4 bases, leaving 19 bases between them. Germline lookup yields CDR1 ENHRY and CDR2 SYGVKD.